These 6 T cell receptor beta chains originate from one sample sequenced in a study of T cells after somatic rescue of genetic block. Measured with immunoSEQ multiplex PCR; TCRdb has only the in-frame clones, and not every one. The sample lists 110,000 or so clones, around 90% seen once, with more than 1.4% in the top ten. The sequenced material came from peripheral blood mononuclear cells (PBMCs). These TCRs come from a woman between 18 and 29 years old.

This chain links TRBV6-5 with TRBJ2-1; 7 bases are shared with TRBD2. The CDR3 sequence is 15 residues long. CDR1 and CDR2 from the germline V gene are MNHEY and SVGAGI. V lost 2 bases, J lost 7 bases, and 8 bases stayed unmatched. The CDR3 protein is CASSYQLATTNEQFF. The CDR3, as DNA: TGTGCCAGCAGTTACCAACTAGCGACAACAAATGAGCAGTTCTTC.

The chain is built from TRBV4-3 and TRBJ2-1; no reliable D call. This CDR3 is 12 amino acids long. Looked up from germline, CDR1 is LGHNA and CDR2 is YSLEER. The V gene lost 2 bases and the J gene lost 10 bases, with 9 bases spanning the gap. The DNA for the CDR3 is TGCGCCAGCAGCCAACCTTTCGGGGAGCAGTTCTTC. This translates into CASSQPFGEQFF.

The table lists this clone with a few counts. The V and J genes are TRBV28 and TRBJ2-2, with 9 bases fitting TRBD1. Germline trimming cut 7 bases from V and 6 bases from J; bases unmatched to any gene: 6. This CDR3 region has 14 residues. Germline assignment: CDR1 MDHEN and CDR2 SYDVKM. CDR3 bases: TGTGCCAGCACTTCTCGGACAGGGGCCGGGGAGCTGTTTTTT. As protein: CASTSRTGAGELFF.

The count of this clone is one. The V and J genes are TRBV7-9 and TRBJ1-2, with 8 bases matching TRBD1. V was clipped by 8 bases and J by 3 bases; unmatched bases: 11. CDR1 and CDR2 (germline): SEHNR, FQNEAQ (reference sequence). The CDR3 is 15 amino acids. Here the CDR3 DNA reads TGTGCCAGCTTAGATGGCCGGGACAGGTACTATGGCTACACCTTC. It specifies CASLDGRDRYYGYTF. Full variable domain (remainder filled in from reference TRBV7-9 and TRBJ1-2): DTGVSQNPRHKITKRGQNVTFRCDPISEHNRLYWYRQTLGQGPEFLTYFQNEAQLEKSRLLSDRFSAERPKGSFSTLEIQRTEQGDSAMYLCASLDGRDRYYGYTFGSGTRLTVV.

The chain couples TRBV9 to TRBJ2-7, with D possibly TRBD2 on 5 matching bases. Germline values: CDR1 SGDLS, CDR2 YYNGEE. Between the trimmed V and J ends, which lost 10 bases and 0 bases, there was a span of 17 bases. CDR3 size: 14 residues. Written as DNA, the CDR3 is TGTGCCTTCCCGGAGGCCCGATTCTCCTACGAGCAGTACTTC. Its translation is CAFPEARFSYEQYF.

The CDR3 loop reads CAISEIEDTEAFF. The CDR3 DNA follows: TGTGCCATCAGTGAGATCGAGGACACTGAAGCTTTCTTT. The V gene is TRBV10-3, the J gene TRBJ1-1; D call uncertain. CDR3 length: 13 residues. Germline CDR1 is ENHRY and CDR2 is SYGVKD. V lost 2 bases and J lost 3, with 7 bases in between.